This TCR beta chain was identified in a study of T cell responses to AZD1222 COVID-19 vaccine. TCRdb's copy holds only in-frame clones and misses some; the assay was immunoSEQ multiplex PCR. The sample contains around 100,000 clones, around 90% of which appear only once. Germline assignment: CDR1 ENHRY and CDR2 SYGVKD. This CDR3 is built from 13 residues. V was clipped by 10 bases and J by 8 bases, with 17 bases between them. This sequence joins TRBV10-3 and TRBJ1-4; D uncertain. The clonotype comes from an adult who received the AZD1222 COVID-19 vaccine. The sequences come from peripheral blood, collected 28 days after the second AZD1222 dose. In DNA, the CDR3 is TGTGCCACATCAGACCTCCCCCAAGAAAAACTGTTTTTT. Encoded protein: CATSDLPQEKLFF.